This is a list of T cell receptor beta chains from one sample in a study of T-cell memory formation after mild COVID-19. Each CDR3 protein gets one entry after TCRdb re-called the 5' RACE reads with MiXCR. The sample lists 400,000 to 550,000 distinct CDR3 sequences; 20% to 30% were seen once. Sequenced: PBMCs or a T cell subset sorted from them (not recorded which). Receptors were obtained from an adult woman who had mild COVID-19 (a few samples of this study predate the infection). Cell type and time point are not known. Both conserved end residues are part of each CDR3. A D gene is named only where the DNA matches it firmly. A row's size may be missing; if present it is once, few, many or a size class.

V	J	D	size	DNA	CDR3
TRBV20-1	TRBJ2-1	.	.	TGCAGTGCTAGACCAGGACTAACCTACAATGAGCAGTTCTTC	CSARPGLTYNEQFF
TRBV20-1	TRBJ2-3	.	.	TGCAGTGCCCGAGATCGGCCGGACAGCAAATCAGATACGCAGTATTTT	CSARDRPDSKSDTQYF
TRBV10-3	TRBJ2-7	.	.	TGTGCCACCCAGGGATTCTCCTACGAGCAGTACTTC	CATQGFSYEQYF
TRBV7-2	TRBJ1-2	TRBD1	.	TGTGCCAGCAGCTTGGGGGACAGCCTTAACTATGGCTACACCTTC	CASSLGDSLNYGYTF
TRBV20-1	TRBJ1-2	TRBD1	once	TGCAGTGCCAAGTCGTCCGGACAGGGCTCTAACTATGGCTACACCTTC	CSAKSSGQGSNYGYTF
TRBV6-4	TRBJ2-2	.	.	TGTGCCAGCAGTGGGACTCCTGGGACCGGGGAGCTGTTTTTT	CASSGTPGTGELFF
TRBV6-1	TRBJ1-2	.	few	TGTGCCAGCAGTGCGACGCGGGAGGACTATGGCTACACCTTC	CASSATREDYGYTF
TRBV27	TRBJ1-1	.	.	TGTGCCAGCAGTTCAGGTGGAAGGGGCCCAGCTTTCTTT	CASSSGGRGPAFF
TRBV7-6	TRBJ2-5	TRBD2	many	TGTGCCAGCAGCTCCCTGGGGGGGGACCAAGAGACCCAGTACTTC	CASSSLGGDQETQYF
TRBV7-2	TRBJ2-7	TRBD2	.	TGTGCCAGCAGCCTCGGGGGGAGCGGGAAGGGCTACGAGCAGTACTTC	CASSLGGSGKGYEQYF
TRBV29-1	TRBJ2-2	TRBD1	few	TGCAGCGCCGGAGGACAGGGACCCGGGGAGCTGTTTTTT	CSAGGQGPGELFF
TRBV24-1	TRBJ1-1	TRBD1	few	TGTGCCACCAGTGATTTGAAGGGCAGGGGGCACACTGAAGCTTTCTTT	CATSDLKGRGHTEAFF
TRBV11-3	TRBJ1-1	.	.	TGTGCCAGCAGCCAAAACCAGAACACTGAAGCTTTCTTT	CASSQNQNTEAFF
TRBV7-7	TRBJ2-2	.	few	TGTGCTAGCAGCGCCCTACAGGGAACCGGGGAGCTGTTTTTT	CASSALQGTGELFF
TRBV20-1	TRBJ1-4	.	.	TGCAGTGCTAGAGGTCCAGGGAGAGGTGAAAAACTGTTTTTT	CSARGPGRGEKLFF
TRBV5-4	TRBJ2-5	.	few	TGTGCCAGCAGCTTCGGATGGGACCAAGAGACCCAGTACTTC	CASSFGWDQETQYF
TRBV12-3/TRBV12-4	TRBJ2-1	TRBD2	.	TGTGCCAGCAGTTTTCGGGGACTAGCGGGGAGCTCCTACAATGAGCAGTTCTTC	CASSFRGLAGSSYNEQFF
TRBV5-6	TRBJ2-1	TRBD2	.	TGTGCCAGCAGATTGAGCGGGAGATACAATGAGCAGTTCTTC	CASRLSGRYNEQFF
TRBV7-8	TRBJ1-5	.	.	TGTGCCAGCAGCTTAAAGGCCCTCAATCAGCCCCAGCATTTT	CASSLKALNQPQHF
TRBV6-5	TRBJ2-5	.	many	TGTGCCAGCAGTTACCACTTGGGTTTAGAGACCCAGTACTTC	CASSYHLGLETQYF
TRBV7-9	TRBJ2-5	TRBD2	many	TGTGCCAGCAGCTCGGGACCGGGGGGAGAGACCCAGTACTTC	CASSSGPGGETQYF
TRBV6-5	TRBJ1-2	TRBD1	.	TGTGCCAGCAGTTACTCGATTGCGGGACAGGCTAATGGCTACACCTTC	CASSYSIAGQANGYTF
TRBV10-3	TRBJ2-5	.	few	TGTGCCATCAGAGGGGACTTCCCCCCCCAAGAGACCCAGTACTTC	CAIRGDFPPQETQYF
TRBV6-2/TRBV6-3	TRBJ2-3	TRBD2	.	TGTGCCAGCAGTCCCCCGATAGCGGGAGCCGTAGATACGCAGTATTTT	CASSPPIAGAVDTQYF
TRBV29-1	TRBJ2-2	.	.	TGCAGCACCGCTGCGGTGACCGGGGAGCTGTTTTTT	CSTAAVTGELFF
TRBV30	TRBJ2-3	TRBD1	.	TGTGCCTGGAGTCACCGCAGACAGGGGTGGGCAGATACGCAGTATTTT	CAWSHRRQGWADTQYF
TRBV12-3/TRBV12-4	TRBJ2-1	.	.	TGTGCCAGCAGTTTAGCGGCGGCGGAGCAGTTCTTC	CASSLAAAEQFF
TRBV24-1	TRBJ1-2	.	.	TGTGCCACCAGTGGGAGTCCAGCAGGCGGCTACACCTTC	CATSGSPAGGYTF
TRBV5-8	TRBJ1-1	.	.	TGTGCCAGCAGCTTGGTGGGGTTCGGAAACACTGAAGCTTTCTTT	CASSLVGFGNTEAFF
TRBV10-3	TRBJ1-1	.	few	TGTGCCATCAGTGGACAGTCCAAGAACACTGAAGCTTTCTTT	CAISGQSKNTEAFF
TRBV12-3/TRBV12-4	TRBJ2-1	TRBD2	.	TGTGCCAGCACCGGGACTAGCGGGTATCATGAGCAGTTCTTC	CASTGTSGYHEQFF
TRBV20-1	TRBJ1-2	TRBD1	.	TGCAGTGCCCCGGACAGGCTTAACTATGGCTACACCTTC	CSAPDRLNYGYTF
TRBV6-5	TRBJ2-7	TRBD1	.	TGTGCCAGCAGTATACGGGCAGGGGGATACGAGCAGTACTTC	CASSIRAGGYEQYF
TRBV12-3/TRBV12-4	TRBJ2-1	.	.	TGTGCCAGCAGCACCATTAGCGGCGGGCAACCGGTCTTC	CASSTISGGQPVF
TRBV11-2	TRBJ1-2	.	.	TGTGCCAGCAGCTTAGTCAGGAACTATGGCTACACCTTC	CASSLVRNYGYTF
TRBV19	TRBJ2-3	.	.	TGTGCCAGTAGCGTCTCGGGGGTCGAAGGGACAGATACGCAGTATTTT	CASSVSGVEGTDTQYF
TRBV7-2	TRBJ2-1	.	.	TGTGCCAGCAGCTCCTACGGCGCATACAATGAGCAGTTCTTC	CASSSYGAYNEQFF
TRBV12-3/TRBV12-4	TRBJ2-7	.	.	TGTGCCAGCAGCCGGGAGATCGTTTCTCCTTACGAGCAGTACTTC	CASSREIVSPYEQYF
TRBV12-3/TRBV12-4	TRBJ2-7	.	.	TGTGCCAGCAGTTCGGGACCTCAGTACGAGCAGTACTTC	CASSSGPQYEQYF
TRBV9	TRBJ2-3	TRBD1	few	TGTGCCAGCAGCACTCGACAGGGGGTAATGGATACGCAGTATTTT	CASSTRQGVMDTQYF
TRBV24-1	TRBJ1-1	.	.	TGTGCCACCGAGGGGGGCACTGAAGCTTTCTTT	CATEGGTEAFF
TRBV7-8	TRBJ2-1	.	.	TGTGCCAGCAGCCCAACGGCGGGGCGGAATGAGCAGTTCTTC	CASSPTAGRNEQFF
TRBV20-1	TRBJ1-1	.	.	TGCAGTGCCATCGACGGCACTGAAGCTTTCTTT	CSAIDGTEAFF
TRBV5-4	TRBJ2-1	.	.	TGTGCCAGCAGCTCTCCCCCGGGAGCACCGTTCTTC	CASSSPPGAPFF
TRBV6-1	TRBJ1-2	TRBD1	.	TGTGCCAGCAGTGAGACAGGGGCAACTAACTATGGCTACACCTTC	CASSETGATNYGYTF
TRBV5-1	TRBJ1-1	.	.	TGCGCCAGCAGCTTGCTTGCCTCCATGAACACTGAAGCTTTCTTT	CASSLLASMNTEAFF
TRBV27	TRBJ2-3	TRBD2	few	TGTGCCAGCAGTGTAGGGACTAGAGGGACAGATACGCAGTATTTT	CASSVGTRGTDTQYF
TRBV12-3/TRBV12-4	TRBJ2-7	.	.	TGTGCCAGCAGTTCCCAAGGGCCAAGCTACGAGCAGTACTTC	CASSSQGPSYEQYF
TRBV5-1	TRBJ2-5	TRBD1	few	TGCGCCAGCAGTGTTACCGGGACAGGGCAAGAGACCCAGTACTTC	CASSVTGTGQETQYF
TRBV4-1	TRBJ2-7	TRBD1	.	TGCGCCAGCAGCCAACCAGGGACAGGGGGAGCCTACGAGCAGTACTTC	CASSQPGTGGAYEQYF
TRBV27	TRBJ2-7	.	few	TGTGCCAGCAGTAGGTCTAGCTCCAACTACGAGCAGTACTTC	CASSRSSSNYEQYF
TRBV7-8	TRBJ2-5	.	few	TGTGCCAGCAACCGAAAGGGGCAGGCCTTTCAAGAGACCCAGTACTTC	CASNRKGQAFQETQYF
TRBV12-3/TRBV12-4	TRBJ1-6	.	few	TGTGCCAGCAGACCTACAAGGACTTCGGGTTCACCCCTCCACTTT	CASRPTRTSGSPLHF
TRBV7-9	TRBJ2-7	TRBD2	.	TGTGCCAGCAGCCCCCTACGGGATAGCGGGGCCAGGTACGAGCAGTACTTC	CASSPLRDSGARYEQYF
TRBV6-6	TRBJ2-7	TRBD2	few	TGTGCCAGCAGTTACCGGGAGCGGGGCTCCTACGAGCAGTACTTC	CASSYRERGSYEQYF
TRBV24-1	TRBJ2-6	.	.	TGTGCCACCAGTAAAACACAGGTGGACAACTCTGGGGCCAACGTCCTGACTTTC	CATSKTQVDNSGANVLTF
TRBV12-3/TRBV12-4	TRBJ2-5	.	few	TGTGCCAGCCAGCGTTCGGGGCAAGAGACCCAGTACTTC	CASQRSGQETQYF
TRBV3-1	TRBJ2-2	TRBD2	.	TGTGCCAGCAGCCAAGGCCAGCGGGGGAACACCGGGGAGCTGTTTTTT	CASSQGQRGNTGELFF
TRBV20-1	TRBJ2-2	TRBD1	few	TGCAGTGCTAGGAGGACAGGGAACACCGGGGAGCTGTTTTTT	CSARRTGNTGELFF
TRBV25-1	TRBJ2-3	TRBD2	.	TGTGCCAGCAGTGAAAGGGCCGTTAGCGGGGGAACAGATACGCAGTATTTT	CASSERAVSGGTDTQYF